This passage covers 10 T cell receptor beta chains from one sample sequenced in a study of cytomegalovirus exposure and HLA in healthy donors. TCRdb's copy holds only in-frame clones and misses some; the assay was immunoSEQ multiplex PCR. The sample includes 59,000 or so clones, roughly nine tenths of them seen just once. Material: PBMCs. The receptor source for this set is a woman aged 18-29 years in good health and CMV-seronegative.

The chain has TRBV6-5 and TRBJ2-7, with 9 bases matching TRBD2. V trimming: 2 bases; J trimming: 3 bases; junction bases outside the gene matches: 5. The germline CDR1 and CDR2 sequences are MNHEY and SVGAGI. The CDR3 spans 15 residues. CDR3 sequence (DNA): TGTGCCAGCAGTTACGCGGGAGGGCCTAACTACGAGCAGTACTTC. The encoded protein is CASSYAGGPNYEQYF.

The chain combines TRBV30 with TRBJ1-4, with D tentatively TRBD1 (6 bases). Trimming took off 3 bases at V and 8 bases at J, with 16 bases between the two ends. CDR3 size: 14 residues. The germline gives CDR1 GTSNPN, CDR2 SVGIG (reference sequence). The CDR3 nucleotides are TGTGCCTGGAGGCCCCCCAGGGGAAGAGAAAAACTGTTTTTT. Protein product: CAWRPPRGREKLFF.

V gene TRBV13 combines with J gene TRBJ1-2; D is unresolved. There are 15 residues in the CDR3. Germline values: CDR1 PRHDT, CDR2 FYEKMQ (reference sequence). Trimming took 0 bases from V and 5 from J, leaving 13 bases between them. The CDR3 protein is CASSLGGGKGYGYTF. In DNA, the CDR3 is TGTGCCAGCAGCTTAGGCGGAGGGAAGGGATATGGCTACACCTTC.

The chain couples TRBV4-2 to TRBJ1-2, with a weak D call TRBD1 (6 bases). With 2 bases removed from V and 2 bases from J, the gap between germline ends came to 6 bases. The CDR3 sequence is 13 residues long. Germline CDR1 is LGHNA and CDR2 is YNFKEQ. CDR3: CASSQTGNYGYTF. In DNA form, the CDR3 reads TGTGCCAGCAGCCAAACAGGGAACTATGGCTACACCTTC.

The chain joins TRBV5-4 to TRBJ2-1; TRBD2 agrees at 9 bases. The germline V gene encodes CDR1 SGHNT and CDR2 YYREEE (reference sequence). V dropped 4 bases and J dropped 5; count of bases not matched to a gene: 4. The CDR3 is 14 amino acids. The CDR3, as DNA: TGTGCCAGCAGCGGGGGACTAGCCGACAATGAGCAGTTCTTC. Its protein is CASSGGLADNEQFF.

V is TRBV29-1 and J is TRBJ1-4, with D perhaps matching TRBD1 (6 bases). The CDR3 contains 11 residues. From germline, CDR1 is SQVTM and CDR2 ANQGSEA. Between the trimmed V and J ends, which lost 4 bases and 8 bases, there was a span of 8 bases. DNA for the CDR3: TGCAGCGTTGTCCAGGGGGAAAAACTGTTTTTT. Translation: CSVVQGEKLFF.

This rearrangement joins TRBV9 to TRBJ2-7, with D possibly matching TRBD1 (6 bases). This CDR3 region has 14 residues. Trimming took off 4 bases at V and 3 bases at J, with 14 bases between the two ends. The germline CDR1 and CDR2 sequences are SGDLS and YYNGEE. As DNA, the CDR3 is TGTGCCAGCAGCCCCCGACAGGACTTCTACGAGCAGTACTTC. Translation: CASSPRQDFYEQYF. The full variable domain, in which reference TRBV9 and TRBJ2-7 provide the parts outside the CDR3, is DSGVTQTPKHLITATGQRVTLRCSPRSGDLSVYWYQQSLDQGLQFLIQYYNGEERAKGNILERFSAQQFPDLHSELNLSSLELGDSALYFCASSPRQDFYEQYFGPGTRLTVT.

The V call is TRBV10-3, the J call TRBJ2-2; 13 nucleotides line up with TRBD2. Germline lookup yields CDR1 ENHRY and CDR2 SYGVKD. The trim removed 6 bases at V and 7 bases at J, leaving 5 bases unmatched. The CDR3 is 15 residues long. The CDR3 loop is CAISRLAGGDGELFF. CDR3 DNA sequence: TGTGCCATCAGCCGACTAGCGGGAGGTGACGGGGAGCTGTTTTTT.

Comment on this clone: An end of the junction differs from the germline gene, which may be a read error. The rearrangement joins TRBV7-3 to TRBJ2-2; the match to TRBD2 covers 13 bases. The CDR3 is 15 residues long. Per germline, CDR1 SGHTA and CDR2 FQGTGA. CDR3 amino acids: CASSVTSGRDRELFF. Written as DNA, the CDR3 is TGTGCCAGCAGCGTAACTAGCGGGAGGGACCGGGAGCTGTTTTTT.

This rearrangement joins TRBV5-1 to TRBJ1-2, with D perhaps matching TRBD1 (5 bases). Germline loops: CDR1 SGHRS, CDR2 YFSETQ. The CDR3 spans 13 residues. V lost 7 bases, J lost 5 bases, and 15 bases lay in between. The CDR3 loop is CASHDGGSYGYTF. The CDR3 DNA is TGCGCCAGCCACGATGGGGGGAGTTATGGCTACACCTTC.